The 32 T cell receptor beta chains below come from one sample, sequenced in a study of shared clonotypes between healthy human individuals. Only in-frame clones appear in the TCRdb table, and some are missing; sequencing was by immunoSEQ multiplex PCR. The table has approximately 2,000,000 clones, 85% to 95% seen once; the top ten hold more than 0.35%. The source material was naive CD4+ T cells from PBMCs. Noted subset: CD45RA+ positively selected. The receptor source for this set is a man aged 18 to 30 in good health. Some clones in this sample may be carry-over from other donors' samples.

This rearrangement joins TRBV9 to TRBJ1-3, with D perhaps matching TRBD1 (5 bases). The CDR3 consists of 15 residues. CDR1 is SGDLS, CDR2 YYNGEE, per germline. Deletions cut 3 bases from V and 3 bases from J, with 13 bases between. CDR3 in DNA: TGTGCCAGCAGCGCCCCCGTGGGGCTTGGAAACACCATATATTTT. Amino acid sequence: CASSAPVGLGNTIYF.

The chain uses TRBV19 and TRBJ1-5; possibly TRBD1 for D (5 bases). The CDR3 has 18 amino acids. Trimming took 0 bases from V and 0 from J, leaving 15 bases between them. The V gene's germline CDR1 is LNHDA and CDR2 SQIVND (reference sequence). CDR3 in DNA: TGTGCCAGTAGTATAGAAGGGGTGGCCTCCTATAGCAATCAGCCCCAGCATTTT. It codes for CASSIEGVASYSNQPQHF.

The rearrangement uses TRBV4-1 and TRBJ1-2; D perhaps matches TRBD1 (5 bases). CDR1 and CDR2 from the germline V gene are MGHRA and YSYEKL. This CDR3 has 13 amino acids. The V end was cut by 3 bases, the J end by 4 bases, with 9 bases between. The CDR3 protein is CASSQRGPYGYTF. CDR3 DNA sequence: TGCGCCAGCAGCCAGCGGGGCCCCTATGGCTACACCTTC.

This sequence joins TRBV10-1 and TRBJ2-7, with 9 bases that match TRBD2. V shed 3 bases and J 5 bases; nucleotides not matched to a gene: 11. This CDR3 is 16 amino acids long. Germline V gene data show CDR1 as WNHNN and CDR2 as SYGVQD (reference sequence). CDR3 residues: CASSEGAGGPKDEQYF. CDR3 nucleotides: TGCGCCAGCAGTGAAGGGGCGGGGGGGCCCAAGGACGAGCAGTACTTC.

Regarding this clone: One end of the junction does not line up with germline, which may come from a read error. The J gene is TRBJ1-3, the V gene TRBV28; D may be TRBD1 (5 bases). Germline V gene data show CDR1 as MDHEN and CDR2 as SYDVKM. This CDR3 has 12 residues. The chain's CDR3 is CASSKYGDRVIF. The CDR3 nucleotides read TGTGCCAGCAGTAAATATGGGGACCGAGTAATATTT. Using reference TRBV28 and TRBJ1-3 for the parts outside the CDR3, the full variable domain is DVKVTQSSRYLVKRTGEKVFLECVQDMDHENMFWYRQDPGLGLRLIYFSYDVKMKEKGDIPEGYSVSREKKERFSLILESASTNQTSMYLCASSKYGDRVIFGEGSWLTVV.

The J gene is TRBJ2-2, the V gene TRBV6-5; 8 nucleotides agree with TRBD1. In germline, CDR1 is MNHEY, CDR2 SVGAGI. The V and J ends lost 6 bases and 5 bases, in that order; junction bases with no gene match: 8. CDR3 size: 15 residues. The CDR3 is CASRAATGETGELFF. In DNA form, the CDR3 reads TGTGCCAGCAGAGCAGCGACAGGGGAAACCGGGGAGCTGTTTTTT.

Worth noting for this clone: This CDR3 is also generated by other DNA sequences in the sample. V gene TRBV5-1 combines with J gene TRBJ2-7; D not certain. The CDR3 runs 12 residues. The V and J ends lost 4 bases and 4 bases respectively, with 9 bases between them. CDR1 and CDR2 from the germline V gene are SGHRS and YFSETQ. The CDR3 sequence is CASSQTMYEQYF. As DNA, the CDR3 is TGCGCCAGCAGCCAGACAATGTACGAGCAGTACTTC.

The chain employs TRBV30 and TRBJ1-5; tentatively, D is TRBD1 (6 bases). Trimming removed 4 bases from V and 2 bases from J, with 9 bases in between. This CDR3 is built from 13 residues. CDR1 and CDR2 from the germline V gene are GTSNPN and SVGIG (reference sequence). The CDR3 loop reads CAWNPGGNQPQHF. CDR3 nucleotide sequence: TGTGCCTGGAACCCAGGGGGCAATCAGCCCCAGCATTTT.

The CDR3 here is CASSPRTGGSGIQYF. The CDR3, as DNA: TGTGCCAGCAGCCCCCGGACTGGGGGGTCGGGCATTCAGTACTTC. The V and J genes are TRBV5-6 and TRBJ2-4; D may be TRBD2 (6 bases). This CDR3 contains 15 residues. V was pared by 4 bases and J by 9 bases, with 20 bases between. CDR1 and CDR2 (germline): SGHDT, YYEEEE. Full variable domain (remainder filled in from reference TRBV5-6 and TRBJ2-4): DAGVTQSPTHLIKTRGQQVTLRCSPKSGHDTVSWYQQALGQGPQFIFQYYEEEERQRGNFPDRFSGHQFPNYSSELNVNALLLGDSALYLCASSPRTGGSGIQYFGAGTRLSVL.

The rearrangement links TRBV19 to TRBJ1-6; 10 bases align to TRBD1. The CDR3 contains 14 residues. The V gene's germline CDR1 is LNHDA and CDR2 SQIVND (reference sequence). V was pared by 5 bases and J by 12 bases, with 7 bases of the junction left unmatched. This CDR3 reads CASSPRQGAQPLHF. Written as DNA, the CDR3 is TGTGCCAGTAGTCCCCGACAGGGGGCTCAACCCCTCCACTTT. The full variable domain, with the rest looked up from reference TRBV19 and TRBJ1-6, is DGGITQSPKYLFRKEGQNVTLSCEQNLNHDAMYWYRQDPGQGLRLIYYSQIVNDFQKGDIAEGYSVSREKKESFPLTVTSAQKNPTAFYLCASSPRQGAQPLHFGNGTRLTVT.

The chain couples TRBV7-8 to TRBJ2-2; D perhaps matches TRBD1 (5 bases). CDR3 length: 16 amino acids. CDR1 is SGHVS and CDR2 is FQNEAQ in the germline V gene. The V end was cut by 1 base, the J end by 0 bases, with 9 bases between. CDR3 bases: TGTGCCAGCAGCTTAGGATACAGGACGAACACCGGGGAGCTGTTTTTT. Encoded protein: CASSLGYRTNTGELFF.

This chain joins TRBV30 and TRBJ2-2; 11 nucleotides agree with TRBD2. Germline trimming cut 5 bases from V and 2 bases from J; bases unmatched to any gene: 10. The CDR3 is 17 amino acids. Germline CDR1 reads GTSNPN; CDR2 reads SVGIG (reference sequence). The CDR3 DNA follows: TGTGCCTGGGGAAGGGTAGCGGGAGGGACAAACACCGGGGAGCTGTTTTTT. This encodes CAWGRVAGGTNTGELFF.

This chain joins TRBV7-8 and TRBJ2-5; a weak D match, TRBD2 (6 bases). V was trimmed by 1 base and J by 1 base, leaving 10 bases between them. Per germline, CDR1 SGHVS and CDR2 FQNEAQ. The CDR3 covers 15 residues. This CDR3 is CASSLGGEGQETQYF. In nucleotides, the CDR3 is TGTGCCAGCAGCTTAGGGGGGGAAGGCCAAGAGACCCAGTACTTC.

CDR3 residues: CASSLGQGSYEQYF. In DNA form, the CDR3 reads TGTGCCAGCAGCTTGGGGCAGGGTTCCTACGAGCAGTACTTC. This chain links TRBV5-5 with TRBJ2-7; tentative D call: TRBD1 (5 bases). The CDR3 runs to 14 residues. V was shortened by 0 bases and J by 1 base, with 8 bases between the two germline ends. Germline CDR1 SGHKS, CDR2 YYEKEE (reference sequence).

For this clone: Other DNA sequences in this sample translate to the same CDR3. The chain employs TRBV10-3 and TRBJ2-7, with 8 bases fitting TRBD1. V lost 2 bases to trimming and J lost 3 bases; unmatched junction nucleotides: 3. The V gene's germline CDR1 is ENHRY and CDR2 SYGVKD. This CDR3 region has 14 residues. The CDR3 loop reads CAISEGQGNYEQYF. CDR3 nucleotides: TGTGCCATCAGTGAGGGACAGGGAAACTACGAGCAGTACTTC.

To note about this clone: The sample has other DNA sequences that encode this CDR3 too. V gene TRBV5-1 combines with J gene TRBJ1-1; possible D gene TRBD1, 6 bases. The CDR3 contains 14 residues. V was clipped by 1 base and J by 4 bases, with 11 bases between them. The germline V gene encodes CDR1 SGHRS and CDR2 YFSETQ. The CDR3, as DNA: TGCGCCAGCAGCTTGTCCCAAGGGGGCACTGAAGCTTTCTTT. Residues: CASSLSQGGTEAFF.

Of note for this clone: Other DNA sequences in this sample translate to the same CDR3. J is TRBJ1-2 and V is TRBV5-6, with a weak D call TRBD1 (5 bases). Germline loops: CDR1 SGHDT, CDR2 YYEEEE. CDR3 length equals 13 residues. The V and J ends lost 0 bases and 2 bases respectively, with 5 bases between them. The CDR3 DNA reads TGTGCCAGCAGCTTGGGACAGAACTATGGCTACACCTTC. Protein: CASSLGQNYGYTF. Filled out from reference TRBV5-6 and TRBJ1-2, the complete variable domain reads DAGVTQSPTHLIKTRGQQVTLRCSPKSGHDTVSWYQQALGQGPQFIFQYYEEEERQRGNFPDRFSGHQFPNYSSELNVNALLLGDSALYLCASSLGQNYGYTFGSGTRLTVV.

This chain uses TRBV28 with TRBJ1-3; TRBD1 might be the D (5 bases). Germline-derived CDR1 and CDR2 are MDHEN and SYDVKM. Trimming took off 7 bases at V and 0 bases at J, with 16 bases between the two ends. This CDR3 comprises 16 residues. This chain's CDR3 is CASTFPGLLSGNTIYF. The CDR3 region has the DNA TGTGCCAGCACTTTCCCGGGACTGCTCTCTGGAAACACCATATATTTT. The full variable domain, in which reference TRBV28 and TRBJ1-3 provide the parts outside the CDR3, is DVKVTQSSRYLVKRTGEKVFLECVQDMDHENMFWYRQDPGLGLRLIYFSYDVKMKEKGDIPEGYSVSREKKERFSLILESASTNQTSMYLCASTFPGLLSGNTIYFGEGSWLTVV.

In this sample, this clone turned up once. The identical CDR3 is also encoded by other nucleotide sequences in the sample. The V gene is TRBV6-1, the J gene TRBJ2-1; TRBD1 is a possible D gene (6 bases). The V gene's germline CDR1 is MNHNS and CDR2 SASEGT. Trimming stripped 5 bases from V and 6 bases from J, with 14 bases between. CDR3 size: 14 residues. The CDR3 is CASSPDRVRNEQFF. DNA of the CDR3: TGTGCCAGCAGTCCGGACAGAGTTCGCAATGAGCAGTTCTTC.

The genes are TRBV4-3 and TRBJ2-1; D assignment may be TRBD1 or TRBD2 (6 bases each). Germline V gives CDR1 LGHNA, CDR2 YSLEER. Trimming took off 5 bases at V and 8 bases at J, with 25 bases between the two ends. The CDR3 is made up of 17 amino acids. The CDR3 sequence: CASSTRRGQDMFYEQFF. CDR3 DNA sequence: TGCGCCAGCAGCACACGCCGGGGGCAGGACATGTTCTATGAGCAGTTCTTC.

This chain joins TRBV7-8 and TRBJ2-7, with a possible D match to TRBD1 (6 bases). Germline lookup yields CDR1 SGHVS and CDR2 FQNEAQ. The CDR3 length is 14 residues. V was clipped by 3 bases and J by 1 base, with 10 bases between them. The DNA for the CDR3 is TGTGCCAGCAGCTTTCTGCAGGGGTCCTACGAGCAGTACTTC. This gives the protein CASSFLQGSYEQYF.

This sequence joins TRBV25-1 and TRBJ2-5, with 11 bases identical to TRBD2. The J call is doubtful: the DNA matches TRBJ2-7 better. The CDR3 covers 15 residues. Germline-derived CDR1 and CDR2 are MGHDK and SYGVNS. The CDR3 DNA reads TGTGCCAGCAGTGAGCCCGGGACTAGCGGCTACGAGCAGTACTTC. It encodes CASSEPGTSGYEQYF.

In this sample, this clone turned up once. The chain employs TRBV28 and TRBJ1-2, with 9 bases lining up with TRBD1. With V trimmed by 4 bases and J by 4 bases, 10 bases remained unmatched. Germline CDR1 MDHEN, CDR2 SYDVKM. CDR3 size: 16 residues. The CDR3 loop is CASSSTPGQGTYGYTF. CDR3 DNA: TGTGCCAGCAGTTCTACTCCGGGACAGGGAACCTATGGCTACACCTTC.

This sequence joins TRBV27 and TRBJ1-5, with D possibly matching TRBD1 (6 bases). Germline CDR1 reads MNHEY; CDR2 reads SMNVEV (reference sequence). V lost 7 bases to trimming and J lost 6 bases, with 13 bases between them. The CDR3 consists of 13 residues. The CDR3 sequence is CASNPGVGQPQHF. CDR3 coding DNA: TGTGCCAGCAATCCAGGGGTGGGTCAGCCCCAGCATTTT.

The V call is TRBV5-1, the J call TRBJ1-1; the match to TRBD1 covers 9 bases. The J segment lost 3 bases and the V segment lost 4 bases, leaving 7 bases of the junction unmatched. Germline V gene sequence: CDR1 SGHRS, CDR2 YFSETQ. This CDR3 has 15 residues. CDR3 residues: CASSAQTGGDTEAFF. For the CDR3, the DNA is TGCGCCAGCAGCGCCCAGACAGGGGGGGACACTGAAGCTTTCTTT.

The table lists this clone with a count of one. The gene calls are TRBV7-9 and TRBJ1-3, with 7 bases lining up with TRBD1. The V and J ends lost 5 bases and 4 bases, in that order; junction bases with no gene match: 11. Germline V gene data show CDR1 as SEHNR and CDR2 as FQNEAQ (reference sequence). This CDR3 contains 16 residues. CDR3 loop: CASSPLQGSEGNTIYF. The CDR3 nucleotides read TGTGCCAGCAGCCCACTACAGGGGTCAGAGGGAAACACCATATATTTT.

The chain couples TRBV11-2 to TRBJ1-3; perhaps TRBD1 as D (6 bases). The CDR3 spans 14 residues. Germline V CDR1 and CDR2: SGHAT, FQNNGV. V was trimmed by 6 bases and J by 5 bases, leaving 14 bases between them. The CDR3 sequence: CASSSNRVRNTIYF. The CDR3 DNA reads TGTGCCAGCAGTTCGAACAGGGTCCGAAACACCATATATTTT.

The rearrangement joins TRBV5-6 to TRBJ1-3; D is possibly TRBD1 (5 bases). Per the germline V gene, CDR1 is SGHDT and CDR2 is YYEEEE. V was clipped by 3 bases and J by 4 bases, with 20 bases between them. CDR3 length: 17 amino acids. This chain's CDR3 is CASSSRPSLWGGNTIYF. The DNA of the CDR3 is TGTGCCAGCAGCTCAAGACCGTCACTTTGGGGGGGAAACACCATATATTTT. The variable domain in full, completed from reference TRBV5-6 and TRBJ1-3, reads DAGVTQSPTHLIKTRGQQVTLRCSPKSGHDTVSWYQQALGQGPQFIFQYYEEEERQRGNFPDRFSGHQFPNYSSELNVNALLLGDSALYLCASSSRPSLWGGNTIYFGEGSWLTVV.

To note about this clone: Other DNA sequences in this specimen translate into the identical CDR3. The rearrangement links TRBV7-2 to TRBJ2-3; the match to TRBD1 covers 7 bases. The CDR3 contains 13 residues. Germline CDR1 SGHTA, CDR2 FQGNSA. V trimming: 1 base; J trimming: 6 bases; junction bases outside the gene matches: 1. For the CDR3, the DNA is TGTGCCAGCAGCTTAGGACAGGGCGATACGCAGTATTTT. Translated: CASSLGQGDTQYF.

The V call is TRBV18, the J call TRBJ1-2; 11 nucleotides line up with TRBD1. Germline assignment: CDR1 KGHSH and CDR2 LQKENI. J gave up 7 bases and V 0 bases, and 1 base lay outside the gene matches. This CDR3 contains 14 residues. The CDR3 sequence is CASSPPGTGGGYTF. CDR3 coding DNA: TGTGCCAGCTCACCACCCGGGACAGGGGGTGGCTACACCTTC.

The chain has TRBV29-1 and TRBJ2-5; D is perhaps TRBD1 or TRBD2 (5 bases each). There are 12 residues in the CDR3. V lost 6 bases, J lost 1 base, and 9 bases lay in between. CDR1 is SQVTM and CDR2 is ANQGSEA in the germline V gene. CDR3 in DNA: TGCAGCGTACCCGGGACCCAAGAGACCCAGTACTTC. Its protein is CSVPGTQETQYF.

In DNA, the CDR3 is TGTGCCAGCAGCCCGGGGACAGGGGCCCTCTATGGCTACACCTTC. Its translation is CASSPGTGALYGYTF. The chain joins TRBV5-4 to TRBJ1-2; 10 nucleotides match TRBD1. The CDR3 is 15 amino acids. Losses at the gene ends were 4 bases for V and 4 bases for J; bases not matched to a gene: 7. Germline V gene lookup returns CDR1 SGHNT and CDR2 YYREEE (reference sequence).